This T cell receptor beta chain was captured by sequencing in a study of shared clonotypes between healthy human individuals (dated by TCRdb to between 2020 and 2021). Looking at the study overall: The cohort comprised two women and three men aged 18 to 49 years. For each donor, three plates each were used for CD4 naive and CD4 memory, two plates were used for CD8 naive, and one plate was used for CD8 memory. To increase sequencing depth and limit assay-specific biases, different laboratories used diverse techniques to prepare libraries and sequence TCR repertoires. The study deeply sequenced blood TCR repertoires of about 5 healthy adults to estimate repertoire size and the extent of clonotype sharing between individuals. Leukapheresis yielded between about 0.85 and 9.5 billion PBMCs per donor. The investigation overall reported the following: Sharing across a few donors was observed for roughly 5% of naive CD4, 3% to 3.5% of naive CD8, roughly 2.4% of memory CD4, and around 0.4% of memory CD8 clonotypes. Pairwise subsampling indicated that sequencing depth was expected to affect the degree of clonotype sharing among donors. Sampling was restricted to blood, and TCR repertoires in tissue are likely to differ from TCR repertoires in blood. Clonotypes shared by all four sorted-subset donors showed higher generation probabilities than non-shared clonotypes. Even with the large sequencing depth, rarefaction of the sorted-subset datasets indicated that sequencing was incomplete. The genetic and exposure-history diversity represented was limited by the small number of donors. Estimated clonotype richness was generally larger for naive than for memory subsets.

Worth noting for this clone: It lacks a known antigen. Base qualities were left out, and no much larger clone turns up one base away.

TCR CDR3 regions were amplified from genomic DNA by multiplex PCR using the deep immunoSEQ assay. Extracted genomic DNA from each cell subset was spread evenly across all wells of several immunoSEQ 96-well plates, with each plate serving as a replicate. For sorted subsets, approximately 190 ng genomic DNA, equal to some 30,000 T cell genomes, was loaded into each replicate PCR. Purified libraries were quantified with a Qubit 3.0 fluorometer, sized on a Bioanalyzer 2100, and re-quantified with the KAPA Library Quantification kit. A separate single-read 150-cycle Illumina NextSeq 550 flow cell was used to sequence each immunoSEQ 96-well plate. The original methods were these. Because only junctional sequences without quality scores were contained in the immunoSEQ output, filtering matching that applied to full-length reads could not be performed. Sequences were annotated with PyIR, a Python wrapper for IgBLAST v1.9, using IMGT germline references to assign V/J genes and CDR3. Reads were filtered out if the reads had weak V/J assignments (E-value above 1e-6), no CDR3, stop codons, out-of-frame junctions, or ambiguous translated residues. V3J clonotypes were defined as sequences sharing the same inferred V gene, J gene, and CDR3 amino acid sequence. Percentage overlap between repertoires was computed as shared unique clonotypes divided by the size of the smaller repertoire. Repertoire richness was assessed with RTK rarefaction, the Chao1 estimator, and Recon v2.1 estimates of unobserved clonotypes. Generation probabilities for all TCRbeta clonotypes obtained by the gDNA method from four donors were computed using OLGA. TCRdb stores this immuneACCESS table with in-frame sequences only. Part of the clones is absent; in the studies checked, under half of the shortfall reflects unresolved V genes, and no reason is known for the rest. The D gene and trimming were derived from the DNA, and the V and J assignments and clone size from that table. In this sample the table shows some 2 million clones, approximately 95% of which occur a single time. The top ten clonotypes cover roughly 1% of the sample.

CDR1 and CDR2 are read off the germline V gene as LGHNT and FRNRAP. The CDR3 goes from the cysteine to the phenylalanine over 13 residues. Of the read, only the CDR3 DNA is kept; its 39 bases are in frame from base 1. Trimming costs V 5 bases and J 4 bases, and their ends lie 11 bases apart. CD8 naive samples were obtained by positive selection for CCR7 among CD45RO-negative cells, yielding a CD45RA+CCR7+ population from which TemRA cells were excluded. The donors were healthy, HIV-negative adults with no recently reported acute infections or vaccinations. Only Caucasian adults living in Nashville, Tennessee, USA were represented among the donors. After blood collection by leukapheresis, PBMCs were isolated using Ficoll-Histopaque density gradient centrifugation and then cryopreserved in the vapor phase of liquid nitrogen. Analytical flow cytometry was used to check the purity and quantity of each magnetically sorted T cell population. Each sorted fraction had its genomic DNA isolated and then quantified by UV absorbance on a Nanodrop 2000c.

The sequence joins TRBV12-5 to TRBJ1-1; tentative D gene TRBD1, with 6 bases matching. The TCR comes from a man between 18 and 29 years old in good health. Specimen: naive CD8+ T cells sorted from blood. In light of the paper, this sample's cell subset or site label describes: CD45RA+CCR7+. The CDR3 region: CASGGDISTEAFF. The nucleotide sequence reads TGTGCTAGTGGTGGGGACATTAGCACTGAAGCTTTCTTT.